This T cell receptor beta chain emerged from a study of shared clonotypes between healthy human individuals. CDR1 and CDR2 (germline): SGHRS, YFSETQ. This CDR3 contains 16 residues. The ends lost 4 bases at V and 1 base at J; junction bases unmatched: 8. Measured with immunoSEQ multiplex PCR; TCRdb has only the in-frame clones, and not every one. The repertoire has millions of clones, 85% to 95% of them found once; the top ten carry 0.1% to 0.15%. Healthy HIV-negative adults without recent acute infections or vaccinations served as donors. The investigators split CD4+ cells into a CD45RA+ naive subset and a CD45RA-negative memory subset.

This clonotype was sampled from a man aged 18 to 29 in good health. Sequenced sample: naive CD4+ T cells sorted from blood. Subset denoted: CD45RA+ positively selected. This chain connects TRBV5-1 to TRBJ1-1; 9 positions match TRBD1. CDR3 protein: CASSPGQGVGNTEAFF. The CDR3 region has the DNA TGCGCCAGCAGCCCGGGACAGGGCGTAGGGAACACTGAAGCTTTCTTT.